This T cell receptor beta chain was sequenced for a study of shared clonotypes between healthy human individuals (dated by TCRdb to the early 2020s). Describing the broader study: The cohort comprised two women and a few men aged 18 to 49 years. For each donor, three plates each were used for CD4 naive and CD4 memory, two plates were used for CD8 naive, and one plate was used for CD8 memory. The study deeply sequenced blood TCR repertoires of roughly five healthy adults to estimate repertoire size and the extent of clonotype sharing between individuals. To increase sequencing depth and limit assay-specific biases, TCR repertoire library preparation and sequencing were carried out by different laboratories using diverse techniques. Leukapheresis yielded between about 0.85 and 10 billion PBMCs per donor.

Using the deep immunoSEQ assay, TCR CDR3 regions were amplified from genomic DNA by multiplex PCR. Extracted genomic DNA from each cell subset was distributed evenly across all wells of several immunoSEQ 96-well plates, and each plate was treated as a replicate. For sorted subsets, each replicate PCR was loaded with 200 ng genomic DNA, equivalent to 30,000 or so T cell genomes. The purified libraries were quantified using a Qubit 3.0 fluorometer, sized with a Bioanalyzer 2100, and then quantified again using the KAPA Library Quantification kit. Every immunoSEQ 96-well plate was sequenced on a dedicated single-read 150-cycle Illumina NextSeq 550 flow cell. The study's processing was this. Because the immunoSEQ output held only junctional sequences and lacked quality scores, the filtering could not match the filtering applied to full-length reads. Sequences were annotated with PyIR, a Python wrapper for IgBLAST v1.9, using IMGT germline references to assign V/J genes and CDR3. Reads were filtered out if the reads had weak V/J assignments (E-value above 1e-6), no CDR3, stop codons, out-of-frame junctions, or ambiguous translated residues. V3J clonotypes were defined as sequences sharing an identical inferred V gene, J gene, and CDR3 amino acid sequence. Percentage overlap between repertoires was calculated by dividing the number of shared unique clonotypes by the size of the smaller repertoire. RTK rarefaction, the Chao1 estimator, and Recon v2.1 estimates of unobserved clonotypes were used to assess repertoire richness. OLGA was used to compute generation probabilities for all TCRbeta clonotypes that the gDNA method yielded from a few donors. The table was pulled from immuneACCESS by TCRdb, which kept in-frame rearrangements only. Such tables lose some clones; where checked, under half of the loss comes from unresolved V genes, and the rest has no known cause. V, J and clone size reflect that table, while D and trimming were determined from the DNA. The sample contains under 600,000 clones, around 95% of them found a single time. Together, the top ten hold under 0.065% of the sample.

The donors were healthy, HIV-negative adults who had no recently reported acute infections or vaccinations. Every donor was a Caucasian adult residing in Nashville, Tennessee, USA. CD4+ T cells were enriched by magnetic negative selection, after which naive cells were positively selected on CD45RA and the negative fraction was taken as the memory subset. Blood was collected by leukapheresis, and PBMCs were isolated by Ficoll-Histopaque density gradient centrifugation and then cryopreserved in liquid nitrogen vapor phase. Purity and quantity of every magnetically sorted T cell population were checked by analytical flow cytometry. Genomic DNA was isolated from each sorted fraction and quantified by UV absorbance on a Nanodrop 2000c. A note on this clone: Its antigen is still unknown. Base qualities are missing; no much larger clone stands one base away.

On the study overall, not on this receptor specifically: Because the study included a small number of donors, the genetic and exposure-history diversity represented was limited. Only blood was sampled, and tissue TCR repertoires likely differ from those in blood. Higher generation probabilities were observed for clonotypes shared by all four sorted-subset donors than for non-shared clonotypes. When four donors were compared, the shared fraction of clonotypes was 5% to 6.5% for naive CD4, about 4% for naive CD8, 2.3% for memory CD4, and around 0.37% for memory CD8. Incomplete sequencing was indicated by rarefaction of sorted-subset datasets, despite the large sequencing depth. Larger estimated clonotype richness was generally found for naive subsets than for memory subsets. Pairwise subsampling indicated that sequencing depth was expected to affect the degree of clonotype sharing among donors.

The clonotype comes from a woman aged 25 to 45 in good health. The sequenced sample consisted of naive CD4+ T cells sorted from blood. The sample's cell subset or site label is to be understood as: CD45RA+ positively selected.

The bases are TGTGCCAGCTTGCGGCTAGCGGGAGTTTCAGATACGCAGTATTTT. Translated, it reads CASLRLAGVSDTQYF. This chain is built from TRBV2 and TRBJ2-3; the central 10 bases match TRBD2. Measured from the cysteine to the phenylalanine, the CDR3 is 15 residues long. The kept DNA is CDR3 alone, 45 bases in frame from the first base. As encoded in the germline V gene, CDR1 is SNHLY while CDR2 is FYNNEI. V lost 8 bases and J lost 4 bases, and the count of bases not matched to a germline gene is 9.